The 15 T cell receptor beta chains presented below share a single source sample, sequenced in a study of T cells in Graves' hyperthyroidism and ophthalmopathy. It was RNA transcripts that yielded the amplified TCR beta CDR3 regions. First-round RT-PCR targeting the TCR CDR3 was performed with the HTBI primer set. TCRdb redid the calling of the multiplex PCR reads with MiXCR, one entry per CDR3 protein. The data show 550,000 to 850,000 distinct CDR3 sequences, approximately 19% seen once. The sample was blood. These receptor sequences come from a woman between 50 and 59 years old with Graves' hyperthyroidism that later progressed to Graves' ophthalmopathy.

This clonotype has just a few counts. The rearrangement joins TRBV6-4 to TRBJ1-2; possibly TRBD1 for D (6 bases). The CDR3 is 14 residues long. The germline V gene encodes CDR1 MRHNA and CDR2 SNTAGT. V dropped 5 bases and J dropped 4 bases, with 14 bases sitting between them. CDR3 coding DNA: TGTGCCAGCAGTAATGCGAGGGGGTCCTATGGCTACACCTTC. It specifies CASSNARGSYGYTF.

Worth noting for this clonotype: The junction departs from germline at one end; a sequencing error may be responsible. This chain uses TRBV5-1 with TRBJ2-1; TRBD1 matches 7 bases. The germline gives CDR1 SGHRS, CDR2 YFSETQ. The CDR3 sequence is 15 residues long. CDR3 DNA: TGCGCCAGCGGCTTGGGTGGGGACAGTTACAATGAGCAGTTCTTC. Translating it yields CASGLGGDSYNEQFF.

This clonotype has a count of ten or more. V is TRBV11-3 and J is TRBJ2-1; 8 bases map to TRBD1. V lost 1 base to trimming and J lost 9 bases; unmatched junction nucleotides: 5. Germline CDR1 SGHNT, CDR2 YENEEA. The CDR3 spans 14 residues. The CDR3 loop reads CASSLVADRGEQFF. The CDR3 bases are TGTGCCAGCAGCTTAGTCGCCGACAGGGGTGAGCAGTTCTTC.

CDR3 sequence (DNA): TGCAGCGTTGATCTCCCAGCAAACTATGGCTACACCTTC. It encodes CSVDLPANYGYTF. This chain connects TRBV29-1 to TRBJ1-2; D call uncertain. This CDR3 is 13 amino acids long. The V gene lost 3 bases and the J gene lost 2 bases, with 10 bases spanning the gap. Germline V CDR1 and CDR2: SQVTM, ANQGSEA.

The chain employs TRBV7-9 and TRBJ1-1, with D perhaps matching TRBD1 (5 bases). CDR3 length: 14 amino acids. Germline CDR1 reads SEHNR; CDR2 reads FQNEAQ (reference sequence). Trimming took 4 bases from V and 0 from J, leaving 9 bases between them. The CDR3 coding sequence is TGTGCCAGCAGCTGGGACTACCTGAACACTGAAGCTTTCTTT. Translating gives CASSWDYLNTEAFF.

In DNA form, the CDR3 reads TGCAGTGCTAGAGAAGTTCGCACAGATACGCAGTATTTT. Translated: CSAREVRTDTQYF. The chain couples TRBV20-1 to TRBJ2-3; D not resolved. V was pared by 0 bases and J by 1 base, with 5 bases between. Germline V CDR1 and CDR2: DFQATT, SNEGSKA (reference sequence). The CDR3 is 13 amino acids.

This clonotype was seen more than once but under ten times. V is TRBV20-1 and J is TRBJ1-5; possible D gene TRBD1, 6 bases. Germline values: CDR1 DFQATT, CDR2 SNEGSKA (reference sequence). This CDR3 has 14 amino acids. V was clipped by 6 bases and J by 3 bases, with 15 bases between them. The CDR3 region has the DNA TGCAGTGCCGCGGTGGGGGCGAACAATCAGCCCCAGCATTTT. As protein: CSAAVGANNQPQHF.

The CDR3 is CASSIEQGYNQPQHF. The CDR3 nucleotides are TGTGCCAGTAGTATAGAGCAGGGTTACAATCAGCCCCAGCATTTT. The chain carries TRBV19 and TRBJ1-5, with TRBD1 as a possible D gene (5 bases). V gave up 0 bases and J gave up 3 bases, with 9 bases separating them. CDR1 LNHDA and CDR2 SQIVND come from the germline V gene (reference sequence). The CDR3 sequence is 15 residues long.

This clonotype was seen repeatedly, ten times or more. The rearrangement uses TRBV30 and TRBJ1-5; 7 nucleotides align to TRBD1. V shed 3 bases, J shed 1 base, and the junction held 3 bases outside the gene matches. Germline V lookup: CDR1 GTSNPN, CDR2 SVGIG (reference sequence). The CDR3 has 14 amino acids. CDR3 bases: TGTGCCTGGAGACAGGGGACAAGCAATCAGCCCCAGCATTTT. This codes for CAWRQGTSNQPQHF.

This clonotype was picked up many times. This rearrangement joins TRBV5-1 to TRBJ1-2; 8 bases match TRBD1. The trim removed 0 bases at V and 4 bases at J, leaving 8 bases unmatched. CDR3 length: 16 amino acids. Per germline, CDR1 SGHRS and CDR2 YFSETQ. The DNA for the CDR3 is TGCGCCAGCAGCTTGGTTCCGGACAGGGTAACCTATGGCTACACCTTC. This translates into CASSLVPDRVTYGYTF.

This clonotype showed up many times. The J gene is TRBJ1-1, the V gene TRBV2; D gene uncertain. Germline CDR1 SNHLY, CDR2 FYNNEI. Trimming removed 4 bases at V and 0 bases at J, with 6 bases between. This CDR3 contains 13 residues. The CDR3 DNA reads as TGTGCCAGCAGTGTCCTCCTGAACACTGAAGCTTTCTTT. The encoded protein is CASSVLLNTEAFF. Filled out from reference TRBV2 and TRBJ1-1, the complete variable domain reads EPEVTQTPSHQVTQMGQEVILRCVPISNHLYFYWYRQILGQKVEFLVSFYNNEISEKSEIFDDQFSVERPDGSNFTLKIRSTKLEDSAMYFCASSVLLNTEAFFGQGTRLTVV.

In this sample, this clonotype turned up many times. The chain combines TRBV18 with TRBJ2-3; maybe TRBD1 (5 bases). Looked up from germline, CDR1 is KGHSH and CDR2 is LQKENI. V was pared by 3 bases and J by 0 bases, with 19 bases between. This CDR3 has 18 amino acids. The CDR3 region is CASSPQIPKGPSTDTQYF. In DNA form, the CDR3 reads TGTGCCAGCTCACCCCAAATCCCGAAGGGGCCCAGCACAGATACGCAGTATTTT.

This clonotype was found many times. The chain is built from TRBV11-2 and TRBJ2-6; no reliable D call. This CDR3 has 14 residues. V dropped 1 base and J dropped 3 bases, with 4 bases sitting between them. Germline V gene sequence: CDR1 SGHAT, CDR2 FQNNGV. The CDR3 DNA reads as TGTGCCAGCAGCTTAGTCGGTGGGGCCAACGTCCTGACTTTC. Translated: CASSLVGGANVLTF.

The rearrangement uses TRBV7-2 and TRBJ2-5, with 7 nucleotides matching TRBD2. V was pared by 0 bases and J by 2 bases, with 3 bases of the junction left unmatched. CDR1 and CDR2 (germline): SGHTA, FQGNSA. The CDR3 totals 15 residues. CDR3 amino acids: CASSLAAGPQETQYF. The CDR3 region has the DNA TGTGCCAGCAGCTTAGCAGCGGGGCCGCAAGAGACCCAGTACTTC.

This clonotype appeared many times. The chain has TRBV20-1 and TRBJ2-2, with 7 bases lining up with TRBD1. CDR1 is DFQATT and CDR2 is SNEGSKA in the germline V gene (reference sequence). V lost 4 bases, J lost 5 bases, and 4 bases stayed unmatched. The CDR3 consists of 13 residues. CDR3 amino acids: CSAILQGTGELFF. DNA for the CDR3: TGCAGTGCTATCTTACAGGGGACCGGGGAGCTGTTTTTT.